A selection of T cell receptor beta chains follows, all from one sample in a study of T cells in Graves' hyperthyroidism and ophthalmopathy. TCRdb independently ran MiXCR on the multiplex PCR reads; one entry per CDR3 protein. The sample lists approximately 510,000 distinct CDR3 sequences, 40% to 50% occurring once. The sample consisted of peripheral blood or thyroid tissue (not recorded which). The receptors here all came from an adult woman with Graves' disease, either hyperthyroidism or ophthalmopathy (not recorded which). Each CDR3 is given with its conserved first and last residue. Fields, in order: D gene, J gene, clone size, V gene, CDR3 DNA, CDR3 protein. A D gene is named only where the DNA matches it firmly. Clone size is shown for a subset of rows, as once, few, many or a class of expanded clone.

>NA|TRBJ2-5|NA|TRBV20-1
TGCAGTGCTAGGGGCGTAGGGGCCTACCAAGAGACCCAGTACTTC
CSARGVGAYQETQYF
>TRBD1|TRBJ1-2|many|TRBV12-3/TRBV12-4
TGTGCCAGCAGTTTAATAGGCAGGGGGGGCTACACCTTC
CASSLIGRGGYTF
>NA|TRBJ1-2|few|TRBV5-4
TGTGCCAGCAGCTTAGCGGGGTTCTATGGCTACACCTTC
CASSLAGFYGYTF
>NA|TRBJ2-6|many|TRBV6-5
TGTGCCAGCAGTTACAACGGAGACTCTGGGGCCAACGTCCTGACTTTC
CASSYNGDSGANVLTF
>NA|TRBJ2-7|few|TRBV25-1
TGTGCCAGCAGTGAATCGTTCCGGGCCCACGAGCAGTACTTC
CASSESFRAHEQYF
>NA|TRBJ1-4|many|TRBV20-1
TGCAGTGCTAGAGATCCCGGCGGGACGGGTGAAAAACTGTTTTTT
CSARDPGGTGEKLFF
>NA|TRBJ2-6|few|TRBV11-2
TGTGCCAGCAGCTTAGGATCTTGGACCGGGGCCAACGTCCTGACTTTC
CASSLGSWTGANVLTF
>NA|TRBJ2-7|NA|TRBV7-2
TGTGCCAGCAGCCGTCTACCGGAAACCTACGAGCAGTACTTC
CASSRLPETYEQYF
>NA|TRBJ1-6|few|TRBV9
TGTGCCAGCAGCGTATCAGGGGTGTTTGATCCACCCCTCCACTTT
CASSVSGVFDPPLHF
>NA|TRBJ1-2|NA|TRBV11-2
TGTGCCAGCAGCTTAGGATGGGCAGTCGATGGCTACACCTTC
CASSLGWAVDGYTF
>TRBD2|TRBJ2-5|many|TRBV10-2
TGCGCCAGCAGAAAGCGGGGAGCCCAAGAGACCCAGTACTTC
CASRKRGAQETQYF
>NA|TRBJ2-7|NA|TRBV11-2
TGTGCCAGCAGCCCGGAAGAGGGGCGTCCTGTCCACGAGCAGTACTTC
CASSPEEGRPVHEQYF
>NA|TRBJ1-1|few|TRBV6-5
TGTGCCAGCAGTTACGGGGGGCAAAACACTGAAGCTTTCTTT
CASSYGGQNTEAFF
>TRBD1|TRBJ1-2|few|TRBV7-9
TGTGCCAGCAGCTTAGACGGGACAGTCTATGGCTACACCTTC
CASSLDGTVYGYTF
>TRBD1|TRBJ1-1|NA|TRBV6-6
TGTGCCAGCAGCCCCGCAGGGGGCACGAACACTGAAGCTTTCTTT
CASSPAGGTNTEAFF
>NA|TRBJ2-7|few|TRBV20-1
TGCAGTGCTAGAGATTATTTAGGGGGGAGCGGCACCGAGCAGTACTTC
CSARDYLGGSGTEQYF
>NA|TRBJ1-1|many|TRBV29-1
TGCAGCGCTCTCTACCCTTACCGGGTGAACACTGAAGCTTTCTTT
CSALYPYRVNTEAFF
>NA|TRBJ1-6|NA|TRBV5-1
TGCGCCAGCAGCTTTGACCGTTCGGCCCTCCACTTT
CASSFDRSALHF
>TRBD1|TRBJ1-2|many|TRBV4-2
TGTGCCAGCAGCCAAGAGGGTGGGGACAGGTCGCAACATGGCTACACCTTC
CASSQEGGDRSQHGYTF
>NA|TRBJ2-6|medium-sized|TRBV29-1
TGCAGCGTTGAGTTTGGGGTCTCTGGGGCCAACGTCCTGACTTTC
CSVEFGVSGANVLTF
>NA|TRBJ2-5|few|TRBV7-2
TGTGCCAGCAGCCCCAGGGTAGGCCAAGAGACCCAGTACTTC
CASSPRVGQETQYF
>NA|TRBJ1-1|many|TRBV29-1
TGCAGCGTGAACTTTAGGAGCACTGAAGCTTTCTTT
CSVNFRSTEAFF
>TRBD2|TRBJ2-2|few|TRBV3-1
TGTGCCAGCAGCCTGGGGAGGGTGGACACCGGGGAGCTGTTTTTT
CASSLGRVDTGELFF
>TRBD1|TRBJ2-5|many|TRBV29-1
TGCAGCGTTGAAAGTTACGACAGGGGAGAGACCCAGTACTTC
CSVESYDRGETQYF
>NA|TRBJ1-3|many|TRBV20-1
TGCTGCTCCGCGGGCCCTTCTGGAAACACCATATATTTT
CCSAGPSGNTIYF